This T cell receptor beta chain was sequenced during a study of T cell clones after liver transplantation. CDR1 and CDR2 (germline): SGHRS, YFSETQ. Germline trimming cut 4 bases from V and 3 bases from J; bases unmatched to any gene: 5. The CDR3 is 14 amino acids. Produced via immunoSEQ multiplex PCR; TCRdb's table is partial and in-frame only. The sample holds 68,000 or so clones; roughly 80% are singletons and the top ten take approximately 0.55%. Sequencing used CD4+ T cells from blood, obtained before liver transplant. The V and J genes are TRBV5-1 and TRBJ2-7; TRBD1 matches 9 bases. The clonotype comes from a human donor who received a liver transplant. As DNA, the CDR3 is TGCGCCAGCAGCGTCACAGGGGGCTTCTACGAGCAGTACTTC. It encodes CASSVTGGFYEQYF. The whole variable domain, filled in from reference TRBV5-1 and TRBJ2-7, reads KAGVTQTPRYLIKTRGQQVTLSCSPISGHRSVSWYQQTPGQGLQFLFEYFSETQRNKGNFPGRFSGRQFSNSRSEMNVSTLELGDSALYLCASSVTGGFYEQYFGPGTRLTVT.